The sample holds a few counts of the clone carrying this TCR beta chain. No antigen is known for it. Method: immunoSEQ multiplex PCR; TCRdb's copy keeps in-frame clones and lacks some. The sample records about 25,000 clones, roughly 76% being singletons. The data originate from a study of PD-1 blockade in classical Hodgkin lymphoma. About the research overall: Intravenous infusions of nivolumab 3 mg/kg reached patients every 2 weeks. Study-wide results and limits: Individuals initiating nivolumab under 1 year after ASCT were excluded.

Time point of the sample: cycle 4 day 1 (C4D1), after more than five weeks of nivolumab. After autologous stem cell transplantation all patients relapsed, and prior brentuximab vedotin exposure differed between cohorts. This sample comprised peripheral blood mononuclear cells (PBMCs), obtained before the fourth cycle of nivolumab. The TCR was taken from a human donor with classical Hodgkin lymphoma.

The DNA for the CDR3 is TGTGCCAGTAGTCCACCGAACCATGAGCAGTTCTTC. As protein: CASSPPNHEQFF. The chain joins TRBV19 to TRBJ2-1; D gene ambiguous. Per the germline V gene, CDR1 is LNHDA and CDR2 is SQIVND (reference sequence). V lost 5 bases, J lost 8 bases, and 10 bases lay in between. CDR3 length: 12 residues.